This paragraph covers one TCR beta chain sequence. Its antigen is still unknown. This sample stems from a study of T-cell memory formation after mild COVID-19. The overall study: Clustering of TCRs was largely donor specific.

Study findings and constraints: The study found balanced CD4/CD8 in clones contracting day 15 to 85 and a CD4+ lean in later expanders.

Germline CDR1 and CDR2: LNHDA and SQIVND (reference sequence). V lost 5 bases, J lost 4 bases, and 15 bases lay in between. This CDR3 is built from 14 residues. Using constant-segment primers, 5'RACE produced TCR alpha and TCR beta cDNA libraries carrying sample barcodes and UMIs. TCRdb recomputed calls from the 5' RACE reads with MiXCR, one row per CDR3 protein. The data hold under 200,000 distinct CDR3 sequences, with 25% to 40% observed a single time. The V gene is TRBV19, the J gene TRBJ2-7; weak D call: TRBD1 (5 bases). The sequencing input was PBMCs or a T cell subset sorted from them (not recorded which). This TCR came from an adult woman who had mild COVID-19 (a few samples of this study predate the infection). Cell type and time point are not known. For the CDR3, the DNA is TGTGCCAGTAGTCGCTGGTTGGGGCCATACGAGCAGTACTTC. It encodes CASSRWLGPYEQYF.